The rows below give T cell receptor beta chains drawn from one sample of a study of T cell clonotyping in hematopoietic cell transplantation. Only in-frame clones appear in the TCRdb table, and some are missing; sequencing was by immunoSEQ multiplex PCR. The sample lists under 9,500 clones; more than 80% were seen once. The sample was peripheral blood mononuclear cells, taken 180 days after allogeneic stem cell transplant. Source of these receptors: a female patient aged 50-60 years who had an allogeneic stem cell transplant from an unrelated donor, so the T cells may come from the graft donor. Some clones in this sample may be carry-over from other donors' samples. The CDR3 runs from the conserved cysteine through the conserved F or W. Part of the rows lack a size; the others show once, few, many or a class for expanded clones.

>-|TRBV7-2|TRBJ2-7
CASGTGAYYEQYF
>once|TRBV6-5|TRBJ1-6
CASSWAIGARSPLHF
>-|TRBV2|TRBJ2-3
CASSSGGVDTQYF
>-|TRBV28|TRBJ2-5
CASSPTGGSIRETQYF
>once|TRBV5-4|TRBJ1-2
CASSVGQDVGYTF
>-|TRBV9|TRBJ1-4
CASSVGTGDTEKLFF
>few|TRBV7-9|TRBJ1-3
CASSPTGTTGNTIYF
>once|TRBV7-2|TRBJ1-2
CASSGNGQGAGGYTF
>-|TRBV14|TRBJ1-2
CASSLKTGLNYGYTF
>-|TRBV30|TRBJ2-2
CAWGSGELFF
>-|TRBV10-3|TRBJ2-7
CAISPGGAYEQYF
>few|TRBV7-9|TRBJ1-6
CASRHWVTDSPLHF
>-|TRBV20-1|TRBJ1-2
CSGDTNYGYTF
>-|TRBV5-1|TRBJ1-2
CASSLEEQGPYGYTF
>-|TRBV30|TRBJ1-1
CAWSQSPVWTEAFF
>-|TRBV7-2|TRBJ2-2
CASSLVLGGRFGELFF
>-|TRBV7-8|TRBJ1-1
CASSWGQGAANTEAFF
>-|TRBV7-3|-
CASSLGGQGGLTLEQYF
>few|TRBV29-1|TRBJ2-4
CSVLGELGNIQYF
>-|TRBV7-6|TRBJ2-7
CASSLEDLAGGTYEQYF
>-|TRBV6-5|TRBJ1-2
CASSPFTVNYGYTF
>-|TRBV30|TRBJ1-1
CAWSVMSPEAFF
>-|TRBV28|TRBJ2-6
CASEKAGANVLTF
>-|TRBV4-1|TRBJ1-6
CASSQTGGRAIGSPLHF
>-|TRBV9|-
CASSVSGGSHEQYF
>-|TRBV2|TRBJ2-2
CASLSGRANTGELFF
>once|TRBV2|TRBJ2-5
CASSGDGRAQYF
>-|TRBV6-4|TRBJ2-4
CASSDSDTPGNIQYF
>-|TRBV5-1|TRBJ2-7
CASSAQEAGEQYF
>-|TRBV5-6|TRBJ1-2
CASSLDRGVYGYTF
>-|TRBV5-1|TRBJ2-1
CASRRDYAYNEQFF
>medium-sized|TRBV28|TRBJ1-5
CASSFPEDSNQPQHF
>-|TRBV23-1|TRBJ1-2
CASSPRAGGFHGYTF
>-|TRBV5-6|TRBJ1-1
CASRPDTGGGTEAFF
>-|TRBV11-2|TRBJ1-6
CASSRWDSPLHF
>-|TRBV7-8|TRBJ1-2
CASSLQGRGYGYTF
>-|TRBV28|TRBJ2-5
CASKSGLAGEGVTQYF